The present T cell receptor beta chain was sequenced within a study of blood T cell repertoires in COVID-19. The authors' processing: Nucleated cell number was recorded as an estimate derived from reference gene primer amplification. Assay used: immunoSEQ multiplex PCR; TCRdb lists only in-frame clones, some missing. That table is the source of V, J and clone size, and D and trimming were worked out from the DNA. The sample has hundreds of thousands of clones; 85% are singletons. Germline-derived CDR1 and CDR2 are ENHRY and SYGVKD. The CDR3 loop spans 16 amino acids. The V and J ends lost 4 bases and 3 bases, in that order; junction bases with no gene match: 8.

The rearrangement joins TRBV10-3 to TRBJ1-2; 10 bases map to TRBD1. Sequencing input: PBMCs or T cells enriched from blood (not recorded which). The receptor comes from a woman in her twenties or thirties who had been exposed to COVID-19. The CDR3 is CAISVTGTGADYGYTF. In DNA, the CDR3 is TGTGCCATCAGTGTTACCGGGACAGGGGCCGACTATGGCTACACCTTC.